This T cell receptor beta chain was recorded in a study of cytomegalovirus exposure and HLA in healthy donors. About the study: An earlier analysis identified 120 million or so unique TCR beta sequences in 150 million to 200 million T cells.

13 Jbeta primers and 60 Vbeta primers were used for the PCR. Libraries were prepared by immunoSEQ multiplex PCR; TCRdb keeps only in-frame clonotypes and omits some of them. The table shows about 160,000 clones, with around 77% occurring only once. The sample was PBMCs. This TCR came from a man aged 35 to 55 in good health and CMV-seronegative.

For the CDR3, the DNA is TGTGCCAGCAGCGTTGGCTTTCGCACAGATACGCAGTATTTT. As protein: CASSVGFRTDTQYF. This chain links TRBV9 with TRBJ2-3; no firm D call. Germline V lookup: CDR1 SGDLS, CDR2 YYNGEE. This CDR3 spans 14 amino acids. The V end lost 2 bases, the J end lost 1 base, and 8 bases lay between the germline ends.